Listed below are T cell receptor beta chains from one sample, sequenced in a study of tumor-infiltrating lymphocytes in primary liver carcinoma. TCRdb re-called the multiplex PCR reads with MiXCR, one entry per CDR3 protein. Counted here are under 200,000 distinct CDR3 sequences, 70% to 90% occurring once; the ten biggest clones make up roughly 18%. Sequencing input: tumor tissue from primary liver carcinoma. Every receptor here comes from a man aged 40-55 years with primary liver carcinoma and hepatitis B virus infection. Both conserved end residues are part of each CDR3. The D gene is left open where the match is weak. Only some rows state a clone size, as once, few, many or a class for expanded clones.

J gene,D gene,V gene,clone size,CDR3 DNA,CDR3 protein
TRBJ2-7,NA,TRBV6-5,NA,TGTGCCAGCAATTCCCTAAGTACTTACGAGCAGTACTTC,CASNSLSTYEQYF
TRBJ2-3,TRBD2,TRBV10-3,NA,TGTGCCATCAGTGCACCCGGGACTAGCGGGAGGGTAGACACAGTTACGCAGTATTTT,CAISAPGTSGRVDTVTQYF
TRBJ1-5,NA,TRBV19,NA,TGTGCCAGCTACGGACAGTCCGGGAACCAGCCCCAGCATTTT,CASYGQSGNQPQHF
TRBJ2-5,NA,TRBV1,many,TGCACCAGCAGTCACGACATACAAGAGACCCAGTACTTC,CTSSHDIQETQYF
TRBJ2-7,NA,TRBV4-3,NA,TGCACCAGCAGCCTAGAGTACGGGAGTAACTACGAGCAGTACTTC,CTSSLEYGSNYEQYF
TRBJ2-7,NA,TRBV7-8,NA,TGTGCCAGCAGCGTAACTAGCAGAGCTAGGTCCGAACAGTACTTC,CASSVTSRARSEQYF
TRBJ1-5,NA,TRBV6-1,NA,TGTGCCAGCAGTGAGGCGAGGGAGATGGCGCTCCAGCATTTT,CASSEAREMALQHF
TRBJ2-6,NA,TRBV6-2/TRBV6-3,NA,TGTGCCAGCAGTTACCCGGGAATTTCTGGGGCCAACGTCCTGACTTTC,CASSYPGISGANVLTF
TRBJ2-7,NA,TRBV7-2,NA,TGTGCCAGCAGCCCATCGAGGAGGGCGGTTCCCTACGAGCAGTATTTC,CASSPSRRAVPYEQYF
TRBJ2-2,TRBD2,TRBV12-3/TRBV12-4,NA,TGTACCAGCAGTTTTGGGACTAGCAGGAGACCCGGGGAGCTGTTTTTT,CTSSFGTSRRPGELFF